This entry features one TCR beta chain sequence. The antigen remains unidentified. The V end was cut by 0 bases, the J end by 5 bases, with 3 bases between. The CDR3 length is 12 residues. Germline V gene lookup returns CDR1 SGHRS and CDR2 YFSETQ. The entry originates in a study of cytomegalovirus exposure and HLA in healthy donors. Study-level points and caveats: DRB1 had the most TCR associations and HLA-C the fewest, a later analysis found, with rates varying by HLA locus.

Primers for the PCR totalled 60 Vbeta and 13 Jbeta. Generated by immunoSEQ multiplex PCR, the TCRdb table keeps only in-frame clones and is missing some. The table records 75,000 to 100,000 clones, about 78% of them present only once. The chain couples TRBV5-1 to TRBJ2-1; no firm D call. Sequencing was performed on PBMCs. This clonotype was obtained from a man aged 35 to 55 in good health and CMV-seronegative. CDR3 sequence reads: CASSLVNNEQFF. DNA for the CDR3: TGCGCCAGCAGCTTGGTCAACAATGAGCAGTTCTTC.